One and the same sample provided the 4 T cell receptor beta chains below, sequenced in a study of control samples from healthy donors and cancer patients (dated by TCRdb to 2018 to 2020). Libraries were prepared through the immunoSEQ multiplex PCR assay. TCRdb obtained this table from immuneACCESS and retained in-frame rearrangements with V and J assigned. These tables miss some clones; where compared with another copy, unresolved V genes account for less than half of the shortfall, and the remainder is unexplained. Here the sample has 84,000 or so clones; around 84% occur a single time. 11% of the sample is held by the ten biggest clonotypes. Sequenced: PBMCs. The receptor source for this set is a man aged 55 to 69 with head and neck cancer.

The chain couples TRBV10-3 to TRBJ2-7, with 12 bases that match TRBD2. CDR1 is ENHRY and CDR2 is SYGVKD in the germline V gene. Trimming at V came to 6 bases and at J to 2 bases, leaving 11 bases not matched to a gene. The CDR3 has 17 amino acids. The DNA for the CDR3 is TGTGCCATCAGGCGGGGGGGGCCTAGCGGGAGGGCCTACGAGCAGTACTTC. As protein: CAIRRGGPSGRAYEQYF.

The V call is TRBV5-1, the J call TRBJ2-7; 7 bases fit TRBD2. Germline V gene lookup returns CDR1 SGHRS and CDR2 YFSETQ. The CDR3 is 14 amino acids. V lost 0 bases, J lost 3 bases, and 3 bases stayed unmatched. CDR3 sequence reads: CASSLVASGYEQYF. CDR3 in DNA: TGCGCCAGCAGCTTGGTCGCTAGCGGCTACGAGCAGTACTTC.

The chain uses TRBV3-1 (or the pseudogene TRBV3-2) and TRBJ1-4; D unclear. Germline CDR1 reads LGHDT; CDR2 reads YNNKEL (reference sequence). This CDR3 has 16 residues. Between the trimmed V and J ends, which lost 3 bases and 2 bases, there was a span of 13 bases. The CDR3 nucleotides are TGTGCCAGCAGCCATAGTTTTGGAGTTACTAATGAAAAACTGTTTTTT. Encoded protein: CASSHSFGVTNEKLFF.

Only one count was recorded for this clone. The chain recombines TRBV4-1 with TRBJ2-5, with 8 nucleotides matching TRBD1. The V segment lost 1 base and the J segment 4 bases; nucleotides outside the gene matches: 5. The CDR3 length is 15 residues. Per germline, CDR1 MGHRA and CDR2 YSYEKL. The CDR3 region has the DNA TGCGCCAGCAGCCAAGCACAGGGGGGCTTAGAGACCCAGTACTTC. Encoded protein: CASSQAQGGLETQYF.